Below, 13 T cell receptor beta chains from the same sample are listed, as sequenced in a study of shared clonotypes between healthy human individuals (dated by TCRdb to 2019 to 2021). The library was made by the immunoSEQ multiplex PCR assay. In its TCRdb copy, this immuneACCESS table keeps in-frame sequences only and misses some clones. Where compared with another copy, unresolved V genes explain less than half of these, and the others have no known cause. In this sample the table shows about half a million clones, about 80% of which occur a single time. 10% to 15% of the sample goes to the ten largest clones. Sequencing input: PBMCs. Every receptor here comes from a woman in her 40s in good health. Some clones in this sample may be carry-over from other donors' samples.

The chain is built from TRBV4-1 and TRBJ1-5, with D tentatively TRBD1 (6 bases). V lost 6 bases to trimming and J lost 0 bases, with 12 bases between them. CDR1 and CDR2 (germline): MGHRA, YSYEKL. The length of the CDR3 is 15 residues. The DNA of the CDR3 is TGCGCCAGCAGGAAACAGGGAGGTAGCAATCAGCCCCAGCATTTT. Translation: CASRKQGGSNQPQHF.

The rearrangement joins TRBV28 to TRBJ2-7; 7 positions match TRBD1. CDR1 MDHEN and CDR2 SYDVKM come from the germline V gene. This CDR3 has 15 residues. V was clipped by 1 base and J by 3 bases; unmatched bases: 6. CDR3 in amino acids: CASSLSGQRDYEQYF. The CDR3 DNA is TGTGCCAGCAGTTTATCGGGACAGAGAGACTACGAGCAGTACTTC.

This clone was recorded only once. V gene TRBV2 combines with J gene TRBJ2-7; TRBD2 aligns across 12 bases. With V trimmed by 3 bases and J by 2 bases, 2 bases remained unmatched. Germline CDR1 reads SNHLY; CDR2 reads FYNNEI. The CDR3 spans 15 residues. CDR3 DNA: TGTGCCAGCAGTGACTCTAGCGGGAGGGCCTACGAGCAGTACTTC. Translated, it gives CASSDSSGRAYEQYF.

The CDR3 DNA follows: TGTGCCAGCAGCGTTGAGGGGAGGGGAGACAATGAGCAGTTCTTC. Its protein is CASSVEGRGDNEQFF. The chain is built from TRBV9 and TRBJ2-1; 7 positions agree with TRBD2. The CDR3 runs to 15 residues. V lost 2 bases to trimming and J lost 5 bases; unmatched junction nucleotides: 7. Germline loops: CDR1 SGDLS, CDR2 YYNGEE.

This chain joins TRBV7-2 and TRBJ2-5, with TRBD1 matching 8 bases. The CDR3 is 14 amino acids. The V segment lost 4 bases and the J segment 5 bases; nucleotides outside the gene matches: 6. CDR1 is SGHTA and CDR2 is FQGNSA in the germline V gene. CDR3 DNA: TGTGCCAGCAGCTCGAGACAGGGGTTTGAGACCCAGTACTTC. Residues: CASSSRQGFETQYF.

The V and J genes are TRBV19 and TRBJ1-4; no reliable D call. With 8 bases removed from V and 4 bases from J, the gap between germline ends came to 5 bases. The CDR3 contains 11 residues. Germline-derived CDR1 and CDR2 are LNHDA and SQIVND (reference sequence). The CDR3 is CASESNEKLFF. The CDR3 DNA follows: TGTGCCAGTGAAAGTAATGAAAAACTGTTTTTT.

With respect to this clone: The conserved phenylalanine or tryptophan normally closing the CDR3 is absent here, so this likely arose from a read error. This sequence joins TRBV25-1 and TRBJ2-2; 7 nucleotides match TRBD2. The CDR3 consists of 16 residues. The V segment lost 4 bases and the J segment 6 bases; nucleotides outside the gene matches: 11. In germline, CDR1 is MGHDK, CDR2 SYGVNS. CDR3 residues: CASSGRPAGYAGELFL. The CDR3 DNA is TGTGCCAGCAGTGGTCGACCAGCGGGATATGCCGGGGAGCTGTTTCTT.

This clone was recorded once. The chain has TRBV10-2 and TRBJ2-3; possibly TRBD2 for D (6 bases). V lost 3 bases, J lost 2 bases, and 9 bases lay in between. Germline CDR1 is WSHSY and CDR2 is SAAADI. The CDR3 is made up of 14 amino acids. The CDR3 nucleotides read TGCGCCAGCAGTGATGGGGGGTTCACAGATACGCAGTATTTT. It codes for CASSDGGFTDTQYF.

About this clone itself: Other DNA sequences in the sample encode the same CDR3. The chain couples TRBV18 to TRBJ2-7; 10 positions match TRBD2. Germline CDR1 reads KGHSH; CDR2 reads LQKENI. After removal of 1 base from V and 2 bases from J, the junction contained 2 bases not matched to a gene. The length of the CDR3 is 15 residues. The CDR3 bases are TGTGCCAGCTCACCACGCACTAGCGGGACCTACGAGCAGTACTTC. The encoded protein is CASSPRTSGTYEQYF.

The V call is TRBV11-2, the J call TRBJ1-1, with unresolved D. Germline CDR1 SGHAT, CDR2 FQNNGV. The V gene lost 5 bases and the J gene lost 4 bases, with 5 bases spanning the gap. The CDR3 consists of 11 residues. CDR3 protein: CASSPSTEAFF. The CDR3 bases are TGTGCCAGCAGCCCCAGCACTGAAGCTTTCTTT.

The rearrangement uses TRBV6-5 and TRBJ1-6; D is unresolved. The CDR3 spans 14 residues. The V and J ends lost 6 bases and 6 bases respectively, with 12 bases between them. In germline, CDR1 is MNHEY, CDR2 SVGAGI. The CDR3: CASSRRASNSPLHF. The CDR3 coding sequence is TGTGCCAGCAGCCGCCGGGCGAGTAATTCACCCCTCCACTTT.

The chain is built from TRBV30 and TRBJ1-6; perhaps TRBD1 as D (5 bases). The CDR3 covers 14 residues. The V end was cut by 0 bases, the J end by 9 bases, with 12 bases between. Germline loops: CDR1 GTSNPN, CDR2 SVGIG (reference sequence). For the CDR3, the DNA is TGTGCCTGGAGTGTTTGGCAGGGTCGTTCACCCCTCCACTTT. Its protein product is CAWSVWQGRSPLHF.

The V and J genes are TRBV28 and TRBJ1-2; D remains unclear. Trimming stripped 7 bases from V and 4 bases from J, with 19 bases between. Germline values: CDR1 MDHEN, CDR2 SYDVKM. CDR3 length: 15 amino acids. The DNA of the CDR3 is TGTGCCAGCACAGGCGGCAGCAGCAAATTCTATGGCTACACCTTC. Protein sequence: CASTGGSSKFYGYTF.